The next 8 T cell receptor beta chains were all read from a single sample in a study of blood T cell repertoires in COVID-19. Here immunoSEQ multiplex PCR was the method, and the copy in TCRdb shows in-frame clones only, minus some. The repertoire includes some 100,000 clones, roughly 90% of them detected once, and about 0.89% sits in the top ten. The sequenced sample was peripheral blood. The receptors were gathered from a man aged 60 to 69 with acute or convalescent COVID-19.

The V call is TRBV24-1, the J call TRBJ2-5; D perhaps matches TRBD2 (6 bases). Germline CDR1 reads KGHDR; CDR2 reads SFDVKD. V gave up 1 base and J gave up 4 bases, with 12 bases separating them. The length of the CDR3 is 15 residues. CDR3 amino acids: CATSDFRGTRETQYF. Written as DNA, the CDR3 is TGTGCCACCAGTGATTTCCGCGGGACCCGAGAGACCCAGTACTTC.

This clone has only a few counts. The chain employs TRBV11-2 and TRBJ2-7; 9 nucleotides match TRBD1. Unmatched junction bases numbered 6, after V lost 6 bases and J lost 3 bases. This CDR3 spans 14 amino acids. Germline V gene data show CDR1 as SGHAT and CDR2 as FQNNGV. The CDR3 sequence: CASRTAGQGYEQYF. DNA for the CDR3: TGTGCCAGCAGAACCGCGGGACAGGGCTACGAGCAGTACTTC.

J is TRBJ1-5 and V is TRBV25-1, with TRBD1 identical over 10 bases. Germline V gene sequence: CDR1 MGHDK, CDR2 SYGVNS. This CDR3 has 17 residues. The V segment lost 4 bases and the J segment 11 bases; nucleotides outside the gene matches: 17. The CDR3 reads CASSARAGQGSNEAQHF. CDR3 DNA: TGTGCCAGCAGTGCCAGGGCGGGACAGGGGAGCAACGAGGCCCAGCATTTT.

This clone is a singleton in its sample. This chain connects TRBV4-1 to TRBJ2-7; 9 bases map to TRBD1. The CDR3 is 15 amino acids. Trimming took 1 base from V and 2 from J; bases not matched to a gene: 3. The germline V gene encodes CDR1 MGHRA and CDR2 YSYEKL. CDR3 protein: CASSQADRGPYEQYF. As DNA, the CDR3 is TGCGCCAGCAGCCAAGCGGACAGGGGACCCTACGAGCAGTACTTC.

This chain uses TRBV10-1 with TRBJ2-3; a possible D gene is TRBD2 (5 bases). The CDR3 extends over 14 amino acids. CDR1 and CDR2 (germline): WNHNN, SYGVQD (reference sequence). V dropped 2 bases and J dropped 0 bases, with 6 bases sitting between them. CDR3: CASSEGGSTDTQYF. In DNA form, the CDR3 reads TGCGCCAGCAGTGAGGGCGGGAGCACAGATACGCAGTATTTT.

The chain recombines TRBV10-2 with TRBJ2-7; TRBD1 matches 8 bases. V lost 4 bases to trimming and J lost 6 bases; unmatched junction nucleotides: 14. CDR3 length equals 16 residues. Germline assignment: CDR1 WSHSY and CDR2 SAAADI. The CDR3 DNA sequence: TGCGCCAGCAGTGGGAGTCTCGGACAGGGCTTCGGCGAGCAGTACGTC. It encodes CASSGSLGQGFGEQYV.

This rearrangement joins TRBV6-6 to TRBJ1-3; TRBD1 is a possible D gene (6 bases). The germline V and J ends were trimmed by 8 bases and 1 base, with 12 bases remaining between them. The length of the CDR3 is 14 residues. CDR1 is MNHNY and CDR2 is SVGAGI in the germline V gene (reference sequence). The CDR3 here is CASRGGGSGNTIYF. The CDR3 DNA sequence: TGTGCCAGCCGGGGAGGGGGGTCTGGAAACACCATATATTTT.

The chain is built from TRBV5-1 and TRBJ2-1, with a possible D match to TRBD2 (7 bases). V lost 2 bases, J lost 4 bases, and 16 bases lay in between. Looked up from germline, CDR1 is SGHRS and CDR2 is YFSETQ. This CDR3 is 16 amino acids long. This CDR3 reads CASSFPLGGDYNEQFF. The CDR3 bases are TGCGCCAGCAGCTTCCCTTTAGGGGGGGATTACAATGAGCAGTTCTTC.